This T cell receptor (beta chain) was found in a study of blood T cell repertoires in COVID-19. Study summary: Sites across the United States, Italy and Spain contributed samples from acute and convalescent COVID-19.

Assay used: immunoSEQ multiplex PCR; TCRdb lists only in-frame clones, some missing. This table holds more than 200,000 clones, approximately 80% found once. Individuals aged about 18 to 100 years were recruited from 24 US areas. Germline CDR1 and CDR2: SGHRS and YFSETQ. CDR3 size: 19 residues. The J segment lost 3 bases and the V segment lost 0 bases, leaving 12 bases of the junction unmatched. The origin of this receptor is a woman aged 40 to 49 with acute COVID-19. The chain joins TRBV5-1 to TRBJ2-1, with 10 bases that match TRBD2. The sample comprised PBMCs or T cells enriched from blood (not recorded which). The CDR3 here is CASSLGFGASGGGYNEQFF. The CDR3 DNA follows: TGCGCCAGCAGCTTGGGTTTTGGGGCTAGCGGGGGTGGCTACAATGAGCAGTTCTTC.